The sequence of this T cell receptor (beta chain) was determined in a study of early T cells in non-severe SARS-CoV-2 infection. The CDR3 sequence is 12 residues long. CDR1 is SQVTM and CDR2 is ANQGSEA in the germline V gene. The V end lost 3 bases, the J end lost 8 bases, and 10 bases lay between the germline ends. One entry per CDR3 protein results from TCRdb running MiXCR on the 5' RACE reads. The sample contains 45,000 to 55,000 distinct CDR3 sequences, less than 15% of which appear only once. The table lists this clonotype with a few counts. This chain connects TRBV29-1 to TRBJ1-4; D not certain. The sample taken for sequencing was whole blood. This clonotype was sampled from an adult who was a healthcare worker with PCR-confirmed SARS-CoV-2 infection or an uninfected control (not recorded which). The CDR3 loop is CSVDEGTEKLFF. CDR3 sequence (DNA): TGCAGCGTTGATGAGGGTACAGAAAAACTGTTTTTT.